The 9 T cell receptor beta chains reported below all come from one sample, sequenced in a study of blood T cell repertoires in COVID-19. TCRdb's copy holds only in-frame clones and misses some; the assay was immunoSEQ multiplex PCR. The sample gives some 160,000 clones, about 77% of which show up once; approximately 13% is in the top ten. The sample comprised peripheral blood. All receptors come from a woman of 80 years or more with acute or convalescent COVID-19.

This clone appeared once. V gene TRBV3-1 (or the pseudogene TRBV3-2) combines with J gene TRBJ2-4; 7 bases line up with TRBD1. J gave up 7 bases and V 3 bases, and 3 bases lay outside the gene matches. CDR3 length: 13 residues. Germline V gene data show CDR1 as LGHDT and CDR2 as YNNKEL (reference sequence). The CDR3 here is CASSQATGNIQYF. The CDR3 DNA is TGTGCCAGCAGCCAGGCGACAGGGAACATTCAGTACTTC.

The chain links TRBV7-3 to TRBJ2-5; maybe TRBD1 (6 bases). The CDR3 has 15 residues. Germline V gene data show CDR1 as SGHTA and CDR2 as FQGTGA. V was cut by 4 bases and J by 7 bases, with 19 bases left in between. The CDR3, as DNA: TGTGCCAGCAGCTCCACAGGGATCGCTGGGGGGACCCAGTACTTC. The encoded protein is CASSSTGIAGGTQYF.

The chain combines TRBV28 with TRBJ2-2, with D tentatively TRBD1 (5 bases). CDR3 size: 15 residues. Deletions cut 5 bases from V and 5 bases from J, with 15 bases between. The V gene's germline CDR1 is MDHEN and CDR2 SYDVKM. CDR3 bases: TGTGCCAGCAGTGCCGTGACAGTAACTACCGGGGAGCTGTTTTTT. Residues: CASSAVTVTTGELFF.

The genes are TRBV5-1 and TRBJ1-4, with 7 bases matching TRBD1. There are 16 residues in the CDR3. Trimming cost V 4 bases and J 2 bases; bases outside gene matches: 8. Germline V lookup: CDR1 SGHRS, CDR2 YFSETQ. This CDR3 reads CASSQAATGTNEKLFF. DNA for the CDR3: TGCGCCAGCAGCCAGGCGGCGACAGGGACTAATGAAAAACTGTTTTTT.

This clone was observed once. The chain uses TRBV15 and TRBJ1-5; D gene unclear. The V gene lost 0 bases and the J gene lost 0 bases, with 12 bases spanning the gap. The CDR3 has 17 amino acids. CDR1 and CDR2 (germline): LNHNV, YYDKDF (reference sequence). The CDR3 DNA follows: TGTGCCACCAGCAGAGATCAAGCTTCTAATAGCAATCAGCCCCAGCATTTT. Its protein is CATSRDQASNSNQPQHF.

In its sample, this clone was seen a few times. The chain joins TRBV3-1 (or the pseudogene TRBV3-2) to TRBJ2-5, with TRBD1 matching 7 bases. Germline CDR1 LGHDT, CDR2 YNNKEL (reference sequence). The V and J ends lost 1 base and 5 bases, in that order; junction bases with no gene match: 7. CDR3 size: 15 residues. CDR3 region: CASSQVKTGSETQYF. For the CDR3, the DNA is TGTGCCAGCAGCCAAGTTAAGACAGGGTCGGAGACCCAGTACTTC.

Only a few counts were recorded for this clone. CDR3 bases: TGTGCCAGCAGCTTGGGCCCCGGACAGGGCTATGGCTACACCTTC. Translating it yields CASSLGPGQGYGYTF. This chain uses TRBV5-5 with TRBJ1-2; 8 nucleotides line up with TRBD1. Trimming at V came to 0 bases and at J to 4 bases, leaving 5 bases not matched to a gene. The CDR3 is 15 amino acids. Looked up from germline, CDR1 is SGHKS and CDR2 is YYEKEE (reference sequence).

The rearrangement uses TRBV14 and TRBJ2-5, with a weak D call TRBD1 (6 bases). CDR1 is SGHDN, CDR2 FVKESK, per germline. The CDR3 covers 13 residues. Deletions cut 6 bases from V and 2 bases from J, with 10 bases between. The CDR3 region has the DNA TGTGCCAGCAGGCAGGGGTCGCAAGAGACCCAGTACTTC. Translated: CASRQGSQETQYF.

The gene calls are TRBV28 and TRBJ1-2; D not certain. CDR1 and CDR2 from the germline V gene are MDHEN and SYDVKM. CDR3 length equals 13 residues. V was pared by 2 bases and J by 3 bases, with 7 bases between. CDR3 loop: CASSLGGYYGYTF. CDR3 nucleotides: TGTGCCAGCAGTTTAGGAGGTTACTATGGCTACACCTTC.